Presented here are 14 T cell receptor beta chains from one specimen sequenced in a study of blood T cell repertoires in COVID-19 (TCRdb year 2020). The library was produced with the immunoSEQ multiplex PCR assay. TCRdb limited this immuneACCESS table to in-frame rearrangements with V and J called. A share of clones is missing; checked studies link under half to unresolved V genes, and the rest is unexplained. The sample table holds over 90,000 clones, of which roughly 80% were seen once. The ten largest clonotypes hold about 9.3% of the sample. The sequencing input was peripheral blood. The receptors shown here come from a man aged 55 to 70 with active or convalescent COVID-19.

The chain has TRBV2 and TRBJ1-1; 9 bases are a match to TRBD1. J gave up 1 base and V 6 bases, and 6 bases lay outside the gene matches. The germline CDR1 and CDR2 sequences are SNHLY and FYNNEI. This CDR3 has 15 amino acids. CDR3 protein: CASRPGQGRNTEAFF. The DNA of the CDR3 is TGTGCCAGCAGGCCGGGACAGGGTAGGAACACTGAAGCTTTCTTT.

The sample holds a few counts of this clone. This chain joins TRBV12-3 or TRBV12-4 and TRBJ1-2, with D uncertain. The length of the CDR3 is 12 residues. Trimming left V 4 bases short and J 3 bases short, with 6 bases between. CDR3 nucleotide sequence: TGTGCCAGCAGTTCCTCGTACTATGGCTACACCTTC. Its protein is CASSSSYYGYTF.

The table lists this clone with a few counts. The V and J genes are TRBV5-4 and TRBJ2-5, with 8 bases aligning to TRBD1. This CDR3 has 14 residues. Germline-derived CDR1 and CDR2 are SGHNT and YYREEE (reference sequence). J gave up 3 bases and V 3 bases, and 4 bases lay outside the gene matches. The CDR3 DNA reads TGTGCCAGCAGCTCGCAGGGGGCCAAAGAGACCCAGTACTTC. Amino acids: CASSSQGAKETQYF.

This clone was counted only a few times. The chain combines TRBV7-7 with TRBJ2-5; TRBD2 matches 13 bases. This CDR3 is built from 17 residues. Germline CDR1 SSHAT, CDR2 FNYEAQ (reference sequence). Trimming cost V 1 base and J 5 bases; bases outside gene matches: 7. The CDR3 reads CASSLGGLAGVRETQYF. The DNA for the CDR3 is TGTGCCAGCAGCTTAGGAGGACTAGCGGGAGTTCGGGAGACCCAGTACTTC. The full variable domain, with the rest looked up from reference TRBV7-7 and TRBJ2-5, is GAGVSQSPRYKVTKRGQDVTLRCDPISSHATLYWYQQALGQGPEFLTYFNYEAQPDKSGLPSDRFSAERPEGSISTLTIQRTEQRDSAMYRCASSLGGLAGVRETQYFGPGTRLLVL.

This clone was counted between two and nine times. The chain links TRBV6-6 to TRBJ2-7; 9 nucleotides agree with TRBD1. Germline CDR1 reads MNHNY; CDR2 reads SVGAGI (reference sequence). The CDR3 loop spans 12 amino acids. V was pared by 6 bases and J by 6 bases, with 3 bases of the junction left unmatched. The CDR3 sequence is CASSRQGVEQYF. Written as DNA, the CDR3 is TGTGCCAGCAGCCGACAGGGGGTCGAGCAGTACTTC.

V usage is TRBV7-9 and J usage is TRBJ2-7; D unresolved. Germline-derived CDR1 and CDR2 are SEHNR and FQNEAQ (reference sequence). The ends were cut back, 5 bases at V and 0 bases at J, with 8 bases in the middle. The CDR3 consists of 13 residues. In DNA, the CDR3 is TGTGCCAGCAGCCCCGTCAGCTCCTACGAGCAGTACGTC. Its translation is CASSPVSSYEQYV.

This chain connects TRBV7-2 to TRBJ1-5; TRBD1 matches at 10 bases. The CDR3 loop spans 16 amino acids. Germline V gene lookup returns CDR1 SGHTA and CDR2 FQGNSA. J gave up 1 base and V 5 bases, and 5 bases lay outside the gene matches. The CDR3 protein is CASSMTGGRSNQPQHF. The CDR3 DNA is TGTGCCAGCAGCATGACAGGGGGCCGCAGCAATCAGCCCCAGCATTTT.

The rearrangement joins TRBV19 to TRBJ2-6; tentatively, D is TRBD1 (5 bases). Per germline, CDR1 LNHDA and CDR2 SQIVND (reference sequence). This CDR3 is built from 15 residues. Trimming cost V 3 bases and J 8 bases, with 14 bases left between them. DNA of the CDR3: TGTGCCAGTAGTATGTCAGGGCGTTGGTCCAACGTCCTGACTTTC. Translated, it gives CASSMSGRWSNVLTF.

Comments on this clone: The sample carries other DNA sequences with the same CDR3. The CDR3 here is CASTTGGSGNTIYF. CDR3 in DNA: TGTGCCAGCACCACCGGCGGCTCTGGAAACACCATATATTTT. The chain couples TRBV28 to TRBJ1-3; no firm D call. Per the germline V gene, CDR1 is MDHEN and CDR2 is SYDVKM. The CDR3 has 14 residues. V shed 7 bases and J shed 0 bases, with 10 bases lying between them.

This chain joins TRBV19 and TRBJ1-2; TRBD1 aligns across 8 bases. Germline trimming cut 3 bases from V and 2 bases from J; bases unmatched to any gene: 2. Germline-derived CDR1 and CDR2 are LNHDA and SQIVND (reference sequence). The CDR3 has 14 amino acids. CDR3 DNA: TGTGCCAGTAGTATGAACAGGGGGAACTATGGCTACACCTTC. It specifies CASSMNRGNYGYTF.

The CDR3 loop reads CASSLWRAQHF. CDR3 sequence (DNA): TGTGCCAGCAGCCTCTGGAGGGCCCAGCATTTT. V and J are TRBV3-1 (or the pseudogene TRBV3-2) and TRBJ1-5; D uncertain. CDR1 and CDR2 (germline): LGHDT, YNNKEL (reference sequence). This CDR3 has 11 amino acids. V shed 4 bases and J shed 11 bases, with 9 bases lying between them.

The genes are TRBV4-2 and TRBJ1-2; D may be TRBD1 (6 bases). The CDR3 spans 16 residues. Per the germline V gene, CDR1 is LGHNA and CDR2 is YNFKEQ. Trimming cost V 0 bases and J 1 base, with 12 bases left between them. CDR3 in amino acids: CASSQDWGRGNYGYTF. The CDR3 coding sequence is TGTGCCAGCAGCCAAGATTGGGGCAGGGGTAACTATGGCTACACCTTC.

This chain connects TRBV4-2 to TRBJ2-5; TRBD1 aligns across 8 bases. Losses at the gene ends were 4 bases for V and 0 bases for J; bases not matched to a gene: 10. Germline lookup yields CDR1 LGHNA and CDR2 YNFKEQ. This CDR3 contains 17 residues. CDR3 in amino acids: CASSRNPWGQDQETQYF. The CDR3 DNA is TGTGCCAGCAGCCGGAACCCTTGGGGACAGGACCAAGAGACCCAGTACTTC.

The chain is built from TRBV11-2 and TRBJ2-1; D not certain. CDR3 length: 13 amino acids. The germline V gene has CDR1 SGHAT and CDR2 FQNNGV. V lost 1 base and J lost 7, with 8 bases in between. The CDR3 loop is CASSLVETNEQFF. Written as DNA, the CDR3 is TGTGCCAGCAGCTTAGTGGAGACTAATGAGCAGTTCTTC.